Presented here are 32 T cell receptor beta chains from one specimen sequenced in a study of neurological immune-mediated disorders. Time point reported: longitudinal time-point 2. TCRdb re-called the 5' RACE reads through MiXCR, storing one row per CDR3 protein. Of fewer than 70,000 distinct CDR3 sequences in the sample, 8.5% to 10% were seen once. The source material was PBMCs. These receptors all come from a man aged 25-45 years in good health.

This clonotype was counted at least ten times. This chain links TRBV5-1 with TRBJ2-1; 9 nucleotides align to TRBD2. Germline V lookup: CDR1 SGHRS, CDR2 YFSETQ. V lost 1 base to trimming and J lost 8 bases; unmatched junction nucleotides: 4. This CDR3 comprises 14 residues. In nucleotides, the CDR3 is TGCGCCAGCAGCTTGCAGTCTAGCGGGGATGAGCAGTTCTTC. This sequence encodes CASSLQSSGDEQFF.

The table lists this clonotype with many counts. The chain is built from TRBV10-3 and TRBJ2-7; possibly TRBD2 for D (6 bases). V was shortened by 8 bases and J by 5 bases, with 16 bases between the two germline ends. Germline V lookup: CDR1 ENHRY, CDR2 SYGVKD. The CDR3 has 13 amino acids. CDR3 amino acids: CAIAGQGGDEQYF. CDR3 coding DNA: TGTGCCATCGCAGGGCAGGGAGGAGACGAGCAGTACTTC.

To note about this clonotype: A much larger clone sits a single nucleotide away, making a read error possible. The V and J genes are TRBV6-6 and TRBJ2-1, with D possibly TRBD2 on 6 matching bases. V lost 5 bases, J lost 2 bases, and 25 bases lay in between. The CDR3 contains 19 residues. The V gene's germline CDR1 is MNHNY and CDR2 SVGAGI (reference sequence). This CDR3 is CASSPLFTGSGRAYNEQFF. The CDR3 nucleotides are TGTGCCAGCAGTCCCCTTTTTACCGGGAGCGGTAGGGCCTACAATGAGCAGTTCTTC.

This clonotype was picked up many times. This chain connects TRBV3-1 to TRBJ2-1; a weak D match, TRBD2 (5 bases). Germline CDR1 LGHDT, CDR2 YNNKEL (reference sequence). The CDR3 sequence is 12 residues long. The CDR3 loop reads CAVEGGYDEQFF. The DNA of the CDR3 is TGTGCGGTCGAAGGAGGATACGATGAGCAGTTCTTC.

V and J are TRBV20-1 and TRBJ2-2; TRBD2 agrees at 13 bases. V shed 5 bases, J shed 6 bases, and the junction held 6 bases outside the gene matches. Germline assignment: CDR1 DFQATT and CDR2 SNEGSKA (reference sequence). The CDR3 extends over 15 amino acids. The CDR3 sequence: CSAHGTSGTAGELFF. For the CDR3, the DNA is TGCAGTGCTCACGGGACTAGCGGGACGGCCGGGGAGCTGTTTTTT.

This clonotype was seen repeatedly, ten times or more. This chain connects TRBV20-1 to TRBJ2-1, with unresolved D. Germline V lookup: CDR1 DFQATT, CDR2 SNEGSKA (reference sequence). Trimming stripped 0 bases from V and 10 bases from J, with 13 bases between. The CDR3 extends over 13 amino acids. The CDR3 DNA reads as TGCAGTGCTAGAGAATCGGCGGTTTGGGAGCAGTTCTTC. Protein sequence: CSARESAVWEQFF.

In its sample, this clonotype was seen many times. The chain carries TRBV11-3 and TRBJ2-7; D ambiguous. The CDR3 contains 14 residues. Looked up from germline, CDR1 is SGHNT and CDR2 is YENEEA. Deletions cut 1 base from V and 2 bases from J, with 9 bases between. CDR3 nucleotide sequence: TGTGCCAGCAGCTTAGGTCTCCCTCCCTACGAGCAGTACTTC. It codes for CASSLGLPPYEQYF. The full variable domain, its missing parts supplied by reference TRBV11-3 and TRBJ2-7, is EAGVVQSPRYKIIEKKQPVAFWCNPISGHNTLYWYLQNLGQGPELLIRYENEEAVDDSQLPKDRFSAERLKGVDSTLKIQPAELGDSAVYLCASSLGLPPYEQYFGPGTRLTVT.

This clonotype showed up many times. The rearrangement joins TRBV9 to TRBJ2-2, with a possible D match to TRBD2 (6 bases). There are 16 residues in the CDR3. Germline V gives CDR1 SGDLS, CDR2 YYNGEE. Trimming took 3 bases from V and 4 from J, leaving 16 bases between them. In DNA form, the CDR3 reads TGTGCCAGCAGCGGCCCCGGGACTCACCCCACCGGGGAGCTGTTTTTT. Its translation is CASSGPGTHPTGELFF.

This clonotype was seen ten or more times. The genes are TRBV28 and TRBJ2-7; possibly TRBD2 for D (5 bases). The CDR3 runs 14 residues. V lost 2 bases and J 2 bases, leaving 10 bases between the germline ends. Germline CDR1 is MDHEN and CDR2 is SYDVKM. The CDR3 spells CASSLAGRPYEQYF. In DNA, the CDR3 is TGTGCCAGCAGTTTAGCGGGCAGGCCCTACGAGCAGTACTTC. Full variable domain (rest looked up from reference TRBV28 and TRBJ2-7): DVKVTQSSRYLVKRTGEKVFLECVQDMDHENMFWYRQDPGLGLRLIYFSYDVKMKEKGDIPEGYSVSREKKERFSLILESASTNQTSMYLCASSLAGRPYEQYFGPGTRLTVT.

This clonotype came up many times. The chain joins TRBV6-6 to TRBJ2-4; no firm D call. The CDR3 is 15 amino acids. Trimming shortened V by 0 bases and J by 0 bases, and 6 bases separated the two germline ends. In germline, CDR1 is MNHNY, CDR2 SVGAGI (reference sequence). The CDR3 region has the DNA TGTGCCAGCAGTTACTCTACTATAGCCAAAAACATTCAGTACTTC. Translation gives CASSYSTIAKNIQYF.

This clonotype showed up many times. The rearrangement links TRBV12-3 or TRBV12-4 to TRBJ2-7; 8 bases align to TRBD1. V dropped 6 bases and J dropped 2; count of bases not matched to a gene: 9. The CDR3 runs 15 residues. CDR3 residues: CASRIHGQGAYEQYF. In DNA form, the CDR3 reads TGTGCCAGCAGAATCCACGGACAGGGAGCCTACGAGCAGTACTTC.

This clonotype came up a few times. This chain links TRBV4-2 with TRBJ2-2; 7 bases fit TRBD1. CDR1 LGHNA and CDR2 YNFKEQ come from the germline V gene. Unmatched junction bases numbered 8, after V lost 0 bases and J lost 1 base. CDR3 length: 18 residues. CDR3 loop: CASSQDPGGRGNTGELFF. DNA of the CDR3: TGTGCCAGCAGCCAAGATCCAGGGGGACGGGGGAACACCGGGGAGCTGTTTTTT.

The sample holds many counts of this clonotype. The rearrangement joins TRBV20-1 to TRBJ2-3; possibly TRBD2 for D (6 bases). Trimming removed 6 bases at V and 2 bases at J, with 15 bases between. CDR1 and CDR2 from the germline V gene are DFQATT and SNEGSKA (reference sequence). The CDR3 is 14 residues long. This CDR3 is CSAVDSGDTDTQYF. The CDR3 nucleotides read TGCAGTGCAGTTGATTCGGGAGACACAGATACGCAGTATTTT.

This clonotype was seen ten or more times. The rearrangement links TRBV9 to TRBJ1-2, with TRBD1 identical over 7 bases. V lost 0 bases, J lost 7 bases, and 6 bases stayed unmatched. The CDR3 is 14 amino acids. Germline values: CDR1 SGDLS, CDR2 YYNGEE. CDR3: CASSVAQGGSGYTF. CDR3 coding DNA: TGTGCCAGCAGCGTAGCGCAGGGGGGTTCTGGCTACACCTTC.

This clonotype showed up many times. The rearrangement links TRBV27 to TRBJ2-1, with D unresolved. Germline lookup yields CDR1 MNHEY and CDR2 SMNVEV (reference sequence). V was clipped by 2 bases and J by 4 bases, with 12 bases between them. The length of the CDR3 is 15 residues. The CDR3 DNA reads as TGTGCCAGCAGTTTAATTCTGGGTAGTTACAATGAGCAGTTCTTC. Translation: CASSLILGSYNEQFF.

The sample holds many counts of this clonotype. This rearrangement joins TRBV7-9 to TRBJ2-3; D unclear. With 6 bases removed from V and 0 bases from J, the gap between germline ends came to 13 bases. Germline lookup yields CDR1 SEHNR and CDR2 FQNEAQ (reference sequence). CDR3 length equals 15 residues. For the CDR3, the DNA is TGTGCCAGCAGGGACCCGGAAAAGAGCACAGATACGCAGTATTTT. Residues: CASRDPEKSTDTQYF.

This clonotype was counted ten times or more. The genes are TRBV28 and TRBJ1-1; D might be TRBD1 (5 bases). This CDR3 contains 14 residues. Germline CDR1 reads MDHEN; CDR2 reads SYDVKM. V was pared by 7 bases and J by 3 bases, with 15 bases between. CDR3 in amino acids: CASNIAGPDTEAFF. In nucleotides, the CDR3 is TGTGCCAGCAATATTGCAGGGCCGGACACTGAAGCTTTCTTT. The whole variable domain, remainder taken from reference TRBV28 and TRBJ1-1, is DVKVTQSSRYLVKRTGEKVFLECVQDMDHENMFWYRQDPGLGLRLIYFSYDVKMKEKGDIPEGYSVSREKKERFSLILESASTNQTSMYLCASNIAGPDTEAFFGQGTRLTVV.

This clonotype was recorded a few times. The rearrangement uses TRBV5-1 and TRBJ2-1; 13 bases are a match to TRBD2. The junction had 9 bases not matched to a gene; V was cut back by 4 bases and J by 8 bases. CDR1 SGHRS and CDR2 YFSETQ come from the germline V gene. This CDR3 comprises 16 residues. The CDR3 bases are TGCGCCAGCAGCCTGGAAGGACTAGCGGGAGAGTATGAGCAGTTCTTC. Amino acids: CASSLEGLAGEYEQFF.

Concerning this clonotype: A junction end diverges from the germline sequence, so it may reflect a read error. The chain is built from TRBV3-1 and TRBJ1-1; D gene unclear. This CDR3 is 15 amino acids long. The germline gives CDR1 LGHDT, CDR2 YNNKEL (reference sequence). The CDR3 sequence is CDSSRSFSGNTEAFF. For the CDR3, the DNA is TGTGACAGCAGTCGCTCATTCTCCGGGAACACTGAAGCTTTCTTT.

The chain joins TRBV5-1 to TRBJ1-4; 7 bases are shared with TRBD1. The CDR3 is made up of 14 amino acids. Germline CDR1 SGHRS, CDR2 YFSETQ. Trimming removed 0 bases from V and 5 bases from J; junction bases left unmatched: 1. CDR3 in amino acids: CASSLVTGNEKLFF. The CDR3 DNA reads TGCGCCAGCAGCTTGGTGACAGGGAATGAAAAACTGTTTTTT.

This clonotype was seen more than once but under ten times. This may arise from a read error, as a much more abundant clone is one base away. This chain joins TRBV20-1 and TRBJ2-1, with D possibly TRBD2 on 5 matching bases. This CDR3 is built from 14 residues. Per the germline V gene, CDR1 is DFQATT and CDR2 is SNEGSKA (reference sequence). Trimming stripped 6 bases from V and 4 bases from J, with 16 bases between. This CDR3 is CSAPVGADYNEQFF. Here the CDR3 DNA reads TGCAGTGCACCGGTGGGAGCGGATTACAATGAGCAGTTCTTC.

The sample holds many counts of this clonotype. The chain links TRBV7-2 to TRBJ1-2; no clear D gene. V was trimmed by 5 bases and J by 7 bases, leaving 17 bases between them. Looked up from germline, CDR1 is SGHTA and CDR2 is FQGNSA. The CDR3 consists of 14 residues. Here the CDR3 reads CASSQDVEGSGYTF. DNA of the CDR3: TGTGCCAGCAGCCAAGACGTGGAAGGGTCTGGCTACACCTTC.

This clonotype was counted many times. The CDR3 DNA sequence: TGCGCCAGCAGCGCTACAGGACCCTACAATGAGCAGTTCTTC. It translates to CASSATGPYNEQFF. J is TRBJ2-1 and V is TRBV5-1; a possible D gene is TRBD1 (5 bases). Per the germline V gene, CDR1 is SGHRS and CDR2 is YFSETQ. The CDR3 totals 14 residues. Trimming removed 4 bases from V and 2 bases from J, with 10 bases in between. The full variable domain, its missing parts supplied by reference TRBV5-1 and TRBJ2-1, is KAGVTQTPRYLIKTRGQQVTLSCSPISGHRSVSWYQQTPGQGLQFLFEYFSETQRNKGNFPGRFSGRQFSNSRSEMNVSTLELGDSALYLCASSATGPYNEQFFGPGTRLTVL.

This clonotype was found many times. The CDR3, as DNA: TGCAGTGCTAAGCAAGACTCGGACAGTGGGGAGCAGTTCTTC. Translated, it gives CSAKQDSDSGEQFF. The V gene is TRBV20-1, the J gene TRBJ2-1, with D possibly TRBD1 on 6 matching bases. Looked up from germline, CDR1 is DFQATT and CDR2 is SNEGSKA (reference sequence). The CDR3 runs to 14 residues. Trimming took 4 bases from V and 10 from J, leaving 20 bases between them.

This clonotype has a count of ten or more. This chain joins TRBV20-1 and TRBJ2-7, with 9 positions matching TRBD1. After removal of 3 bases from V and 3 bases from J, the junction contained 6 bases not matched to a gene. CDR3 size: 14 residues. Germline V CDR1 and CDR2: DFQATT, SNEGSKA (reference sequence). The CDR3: CSARGTGPDYEQYF. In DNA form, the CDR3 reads TGCAGTGCTAGGGGGACAGGGCCCGACTACGAGCAGTACTTC.

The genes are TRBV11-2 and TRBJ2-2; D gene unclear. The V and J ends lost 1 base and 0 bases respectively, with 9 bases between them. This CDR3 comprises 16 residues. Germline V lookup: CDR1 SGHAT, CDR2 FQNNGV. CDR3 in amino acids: CASSLARRTNTGELFF. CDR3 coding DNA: TGTGCCAGCAGCTTAGCGAGACGTACGAACACCGGGGAGCTGTTTTTT.

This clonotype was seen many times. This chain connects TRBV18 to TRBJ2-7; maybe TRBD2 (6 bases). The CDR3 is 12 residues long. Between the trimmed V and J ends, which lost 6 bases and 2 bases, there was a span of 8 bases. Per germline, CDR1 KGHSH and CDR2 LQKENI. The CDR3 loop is CASSRDAYEQYF. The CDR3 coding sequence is TGTGCCAGCTCGCGGGATGCCTACGAGCAGTACTTC. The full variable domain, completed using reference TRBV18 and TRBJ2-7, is NAGVMQNPRHLVRRRGQEARLRCSPMKGHSHVYWYRQLPEEGLKFMVYLQKENIIDESGMPKERFSAEFPKEGPSILRIQQVVRGDSAAYFCASSRDAYEQYFGPGTRLTVT.

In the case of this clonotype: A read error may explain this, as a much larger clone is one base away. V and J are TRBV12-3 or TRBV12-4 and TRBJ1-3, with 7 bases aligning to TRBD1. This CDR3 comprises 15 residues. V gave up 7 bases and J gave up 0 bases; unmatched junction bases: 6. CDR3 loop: CASTVGQISGNTIYF. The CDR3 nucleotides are TGTGCCAGCACCGTGGGACAGATCTCTGGAAACACCATATATTTT.

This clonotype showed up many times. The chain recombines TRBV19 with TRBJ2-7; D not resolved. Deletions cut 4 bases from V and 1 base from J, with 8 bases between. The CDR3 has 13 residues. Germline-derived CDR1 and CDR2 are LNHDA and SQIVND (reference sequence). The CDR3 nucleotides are TGTGCCAGTAGTACGCCAAATTCCTACGAGCAGTACTTC. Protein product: CASSTPNSYEQYF. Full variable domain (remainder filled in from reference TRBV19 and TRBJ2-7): DGGITQSPKYLFRKEGQNVTLSCEQNLNHDAMYWYRQDPGQGLRLIYYSQIVNDFQKGDIAEGYSVSREKKESFPLTVTSAQKNPTAFYLCASSTPNSYEQYFGPGTRLTVT.

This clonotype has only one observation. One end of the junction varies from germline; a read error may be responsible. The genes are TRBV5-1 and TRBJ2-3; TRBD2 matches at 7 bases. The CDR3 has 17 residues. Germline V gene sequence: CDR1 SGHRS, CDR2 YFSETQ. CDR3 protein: CASSSGLVGGPADTQYF. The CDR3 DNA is TGCGCCAGTAGCTCCGGACTAGTGGGAGGGCCTGCAGATACGCAGTATTTT.

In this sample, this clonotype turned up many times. The CDR3 region is CASSYSGQRETQYF. In DNA form, the CDR3 reads TGTGCCAGCAGTTACTCGGGACAGCGAGAGACCCAGTACTTC. The chain uses TRBV6-2 or TRBV6-3 and TRBJ2-5, with 7 positions matching TRBD1. This CDR3 spans 14 amino acids. Germline values: CDR1 MNHEY, CDR2 SVGEGT. J gave up 4 bases and V 0 bases, and 2 bases lay outside the gene matches.

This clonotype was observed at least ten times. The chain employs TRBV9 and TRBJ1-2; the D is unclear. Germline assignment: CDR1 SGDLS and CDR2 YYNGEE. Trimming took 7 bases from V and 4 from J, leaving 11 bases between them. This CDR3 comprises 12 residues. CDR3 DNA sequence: TGTGCCAGCGGGCGCCTGTCCTATGGCTACACCTTC. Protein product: CASGRLSYGYTF.